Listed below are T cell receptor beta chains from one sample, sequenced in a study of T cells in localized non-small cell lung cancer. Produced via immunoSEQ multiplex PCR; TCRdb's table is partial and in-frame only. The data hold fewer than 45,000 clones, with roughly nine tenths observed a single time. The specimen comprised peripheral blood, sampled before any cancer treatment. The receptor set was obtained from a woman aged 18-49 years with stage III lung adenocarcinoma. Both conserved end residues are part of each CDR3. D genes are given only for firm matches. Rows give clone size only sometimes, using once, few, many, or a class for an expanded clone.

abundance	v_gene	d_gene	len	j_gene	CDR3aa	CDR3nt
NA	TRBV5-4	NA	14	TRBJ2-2	CASSSHRNTGELFF	TGTGCCAGCAGCTCCCACAGGAACACCGGGGAGCTGTTTTTT
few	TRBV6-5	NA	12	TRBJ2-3	CASSPGTDTQYF	TGTGCCAGCAGCCCAGGAACAGATACGCAGTATTTT
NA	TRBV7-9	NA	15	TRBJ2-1	CASSLASAGANEQFF	TGTGCCAGCAGCTTAGCTTCCGCGGGGGCCAATGAGCAGTTCTTC
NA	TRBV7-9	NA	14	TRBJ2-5	CASTPASVGETQYF	TGTGCCAGCACCCCAGCCTCAGTTGGGGAGACCCAGTACTTC
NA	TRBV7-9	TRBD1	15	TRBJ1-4	CASRKDREANEKLFF	TGTGCCAGCCGAAAGGACAGGGAGGCTAATGAAAAACTGTTTTTT
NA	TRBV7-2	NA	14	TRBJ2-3	CASSLAGGLDTQYF	TGTGCCAGCAGCTTAGCGGGGGGTTTAGATACGCAGTATTTT
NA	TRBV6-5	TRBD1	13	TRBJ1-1	CASTLNRGLEAFF	TGTGCCAGCACTCTAAACAGGGGGCTGGAAGCTTTCTTT
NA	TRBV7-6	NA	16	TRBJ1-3	CASSLVGGSLGNTIYF	TGTGCCAGCAGCTTAGTTGGGGGCTCTCTTGGAAACACCATATATTTT
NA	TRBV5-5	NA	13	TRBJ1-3	CASSLAGGNTIYF	TGTGCCAGCAGCTTGGCCGGGGGAAACACCATATATTTT
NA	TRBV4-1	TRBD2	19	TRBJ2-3	CASSQLFLGLAGDTDTQYF	TGCGCCAGCAGCCAACTCTTCCTCGGACTAGCGGGGGACACAGATACGCAGTATTTT
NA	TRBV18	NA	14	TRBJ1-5	CASSLNRGNQPQHF	TGTGCCAGCTCCCTCAACAGGGGCAATCAGCCCCAGCATTTT
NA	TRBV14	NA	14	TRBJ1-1	CASSQDRTSGGAFF	TGTGCCAGCAGCCAAGATAGGACCTCCGGCGGAGCTTTCTTT
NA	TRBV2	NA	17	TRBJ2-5	CASSWEAIPGAQETQYF	TGTGCCAGCAGCTGGGAGGCCATCCCGGGGGCCCAAGAGACCCAGTACTTC
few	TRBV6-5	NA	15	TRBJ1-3	CASSADTSSGNTIYF	TGTGCCAGCAGTGCGGACACCAGCTCTGGAAACACCATATATTTT
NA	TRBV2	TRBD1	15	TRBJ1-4	CASSDSTGWGEKLFF	TGTGCCAGCAGTGACTCGACAGGGTGGGGTGAAAAACTGTTTTTT
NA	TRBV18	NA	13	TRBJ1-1	CASSDTANTEAFF	TGTGCCAGCTCGGATACAGCGAACACTGAAGCTTTCTTT
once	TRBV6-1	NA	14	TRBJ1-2	CASSEPGGAYGYTF	TGTGCCAGCAGTGAGCCCGGCGGGGCCTATGGCTACACCTTC
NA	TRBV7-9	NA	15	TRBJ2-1	CASNLVGVPYNEQFF	TGTGCCAGCAACTTAGTCGGCGTACCCTACAATGAGCAGTTCTTC
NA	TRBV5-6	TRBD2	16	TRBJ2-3	CASSLPAGGFSDTQYF	TGTGCCAGCAGCCTTCCAGCGGGGGGCTTCTCAGATACGCAGTATTTT
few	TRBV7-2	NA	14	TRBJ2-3	CAGSRLGGTDTQYF	TGTGCCGGAAGCAGGCTGGGGGGCACAGATACGCAGTATTTT
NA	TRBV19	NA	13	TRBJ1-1	CASSLGGRTEAFF	TGTGCCAGTAGTTTAGGGGGAAGAACTGAAGCTTTCTTT
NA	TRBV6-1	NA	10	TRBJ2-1	CASQYNEQFF	TGTGCCAGTCAATACAATGAGCAGTTCTTC
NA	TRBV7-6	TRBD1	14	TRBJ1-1	CASSLADRASEAFF	TGTGCCAGCAGCTTAGCAGACAGGGCGAGTGAAGCTTTCTTT
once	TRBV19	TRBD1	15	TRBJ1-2	CASTRGGDANYGYTF	TGTGCCAGTACACGAGGGGGCGATGCTAACTATGGCTACACCTTC
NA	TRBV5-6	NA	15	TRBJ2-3	CASSFWGTSIDTQYF	TGTGCCAGCAGCTTCTGGGGGACTTCAATCGATACGCAGTATTTT
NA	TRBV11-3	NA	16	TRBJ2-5	CASSPKVDRNQETQYF	TGTGCCAGCAGCCCGAAGGTGGACAGAAACCAAGAGACCCAGTACTTC
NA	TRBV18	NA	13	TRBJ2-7	CASSGGANSNQYF	TGTGCCAGCTCAGGGGGGGCGAACAGTAATCAGTACTTC
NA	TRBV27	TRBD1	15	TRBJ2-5	CASSLGTANQETQYF	TGTGCCAGCAGTCTTGGGACAGCAAACCAAGAGACCCAGTACTTC
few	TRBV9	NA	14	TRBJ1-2	CASSLDGGARGYTF	TGTGCCAGCAGCCTCGATGGGGGGGCTCGGGGCTACACCTTC
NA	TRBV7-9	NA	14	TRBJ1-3	CASSPLSVVNTIYF	TGTGCCAGCAGCCCCCTATCGGTAGTAAACACCATATATTTT
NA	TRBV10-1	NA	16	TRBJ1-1	CASSESSGREGTEAFF	TGCGCCAGCAGTGAGTCATCGGGGAGGGAGGGGACTGAAGCTTTCTTT
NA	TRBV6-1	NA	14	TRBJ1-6	CASTDGGGSSPLHF	TGTGCCAGCACCGACGGTGGAGGAAGTTCACCCCTCCACTTT
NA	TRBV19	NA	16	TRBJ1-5	CASSMGGTYSNQPQHF	TGTGCCAGTAGTATGGGGGGGACTTATAGCAATCAGCCCCAGCATTTT
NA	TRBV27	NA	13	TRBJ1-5	CASSLEYNQPQHF	TGTGCCAGCAGTTTGGAATACAATCAGCCCCAGCATTTT
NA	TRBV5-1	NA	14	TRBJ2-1	CASSLAFEGNEQFF	TGCGCCAGCAGCTTGGCCTTCGAGGGGAATGAGCAGTTCTTC
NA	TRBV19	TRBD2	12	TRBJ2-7	CASSTGGYEQYF	TGTGCCAGTAGTACGGGGGGCTACGAGCAGTACTTC
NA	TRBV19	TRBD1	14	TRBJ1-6	CASRGQGRNSPLHF	TGTGCCAGTAGGGGACAGGGGCGTAATTCACCCCTCCACTTT
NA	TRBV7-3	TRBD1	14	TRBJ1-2	CASSLTGEGYGYTF	TGTGCCAGCAGCCTGACAGGGGAAGGCTATGGCTACACCTTC
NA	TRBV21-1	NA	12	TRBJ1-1	CASSRNGTEAFF	TGTGCCAGCAGCAGGAACGGCACTGAAGCTTTCTTT
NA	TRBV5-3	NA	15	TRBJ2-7	CASSLAGTPTYEQYF	TGTGCCAGCAGCTTGGCCGGGACACCTACCTACGAGCAGTACTTC
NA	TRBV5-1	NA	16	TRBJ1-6	CASSIIPGAVNSPLHF	TGCGCCAGCAGCATCATCCCCGGGGCAGTTAATTCACCCCTCCACTTT